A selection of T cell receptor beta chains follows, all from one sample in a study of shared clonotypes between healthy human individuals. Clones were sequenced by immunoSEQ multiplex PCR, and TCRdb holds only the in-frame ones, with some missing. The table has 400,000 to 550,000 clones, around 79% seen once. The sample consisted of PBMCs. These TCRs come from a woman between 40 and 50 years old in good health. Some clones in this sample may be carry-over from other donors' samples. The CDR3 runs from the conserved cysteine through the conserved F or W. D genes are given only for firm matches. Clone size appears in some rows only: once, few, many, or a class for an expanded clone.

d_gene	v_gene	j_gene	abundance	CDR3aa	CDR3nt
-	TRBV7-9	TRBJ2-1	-	CASSLAGGGDEQFF	TGTGCCAGCAGCTTAGCCGGAGGGGGGGATGAGCAGTTCTTC
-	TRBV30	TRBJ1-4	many	CAWSPLGTNEKLFF	TGTGCCTGGAGTCCCCTGGGGACTAATGAAAAACTGTTTTTT
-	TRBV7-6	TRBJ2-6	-	CASSPRGSGANVLTF	TGTGCCAGCAGCCCGCGCGGCTCTGGGGCCAACGTCCTGACTTTC
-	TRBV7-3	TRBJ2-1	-	CASSPGGGYNEQFF	TGTGCCAGCAGCCCCGGGGGCGGTTACAATGAGCAGTTCTTC
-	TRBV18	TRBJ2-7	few	CASSMGRGDEQYF	TGTGCCAGCTCCATGGGCCGGGGTGACGAGCAGTACTTC
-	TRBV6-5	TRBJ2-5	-	CASSDIGGTQYF	TGTGCCAGCAGTGATATTGGGGGGACCCAGTACTTC
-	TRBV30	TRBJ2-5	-	CAWSVPWGTETQYF	TGTGCCTGGAGTGTACCCTGGGGGACAGAGACCCAGTACTTC
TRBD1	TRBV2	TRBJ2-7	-	CASSSRQGAYEQYF	TGTGCCAGCAGCTCCCGACAGGGGGCTTACGAGCAGTACTTC
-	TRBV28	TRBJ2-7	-	CASSFEGAEQYF	TGTGCCAGCAGTTTCGAGGGTGCCGAGCAGTACTTC
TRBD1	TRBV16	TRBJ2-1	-	CASSHLTGQGNNEQFF	TGTGCCAGCAGCCACTTAACGGGACAGGGAAACAATGAGCAGTTCTTC
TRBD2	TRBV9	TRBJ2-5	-	CASSVAGTSTETQYF	TGTGCCAGCAGCGTAGCCGGGACTAGCACCGAGACCCAGTACTTC
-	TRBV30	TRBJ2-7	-	CAWRFGREEQYF	TGTGCCTGGAGATTTGGTCGCGAGGAGCAGTACTTC
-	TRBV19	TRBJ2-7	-	CASSIGGTYSYEQYF	TGTGCCAGTAGTATAGGCGGGACCTACTCCTACGAGCAGTACTTC
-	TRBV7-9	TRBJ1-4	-	CASSFFSREGEKLFF	TGTGCCAGCAGCTTTTTTAGCAGGGAGGGTGAAAAACTGTTTTTT
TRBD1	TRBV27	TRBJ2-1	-	CASSAPGDRGRNEQFF	TGTGCCAGCAGTGCCCCAGGGGACAGGGGACGTAATGAGCAGTTCTTC